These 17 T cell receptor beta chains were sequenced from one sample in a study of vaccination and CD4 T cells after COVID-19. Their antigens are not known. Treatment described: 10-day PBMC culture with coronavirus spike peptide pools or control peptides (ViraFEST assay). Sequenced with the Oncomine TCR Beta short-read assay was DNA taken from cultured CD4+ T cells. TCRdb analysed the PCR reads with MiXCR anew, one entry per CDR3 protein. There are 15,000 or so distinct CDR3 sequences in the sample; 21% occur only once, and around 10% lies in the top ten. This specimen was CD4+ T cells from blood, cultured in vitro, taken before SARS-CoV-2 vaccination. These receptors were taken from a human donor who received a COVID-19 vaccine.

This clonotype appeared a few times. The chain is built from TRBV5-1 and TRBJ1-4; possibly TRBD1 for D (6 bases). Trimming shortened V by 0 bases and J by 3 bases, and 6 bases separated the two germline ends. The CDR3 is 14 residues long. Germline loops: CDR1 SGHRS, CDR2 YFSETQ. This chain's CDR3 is CASSLGTANEKLFF. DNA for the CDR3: TGCGCCAGCAGCTTGGGGACAGCTAATGAAAAACTGTTTTTT.

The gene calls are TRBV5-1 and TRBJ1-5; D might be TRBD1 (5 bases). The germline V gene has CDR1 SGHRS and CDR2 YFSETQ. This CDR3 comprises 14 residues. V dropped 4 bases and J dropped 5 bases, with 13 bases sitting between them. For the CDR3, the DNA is TGCGCCAGCAGCCTGGGGGTAGGAGATCAGCCCCAGCATTTT. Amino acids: CASSLGVGDQPQHF. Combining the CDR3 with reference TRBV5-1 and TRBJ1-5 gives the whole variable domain KAGVTQTPRYLIKTRGQQVTLSCSPISGHRSVSWYQQTPGQGLQFLFEYFSETQRNKGNFPGRFSGRQFSNSRSEMNVSTLELGDSALYLCASSLGVGDQPQHFGDGTRLSIL.

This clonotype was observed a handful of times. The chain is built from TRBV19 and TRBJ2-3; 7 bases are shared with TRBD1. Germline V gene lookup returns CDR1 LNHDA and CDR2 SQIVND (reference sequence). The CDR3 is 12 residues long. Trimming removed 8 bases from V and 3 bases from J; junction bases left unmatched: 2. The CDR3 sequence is CASEQGTDTQYF. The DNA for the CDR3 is TGTGCCAGTGAACAGGGGACAGATACGCAGTATTTT.

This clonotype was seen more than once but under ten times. CDR3 DNA: TGTGCCAGCAGTCTCTCCAAAGGGACGGCTAGCAATCAGCCCCAGCATTTT. The encoded protein is CASSLSKGTASNQPQHF. The V and J genes are TRBV12-3 or TRBV12-4 and TRBJ1-5; maybe TRBD1 (5 bases). Trimming shortened V by 5 bases and J by 0 bases, and 17 bases separated the two germline ends. This CDR3 region has 17 residues.

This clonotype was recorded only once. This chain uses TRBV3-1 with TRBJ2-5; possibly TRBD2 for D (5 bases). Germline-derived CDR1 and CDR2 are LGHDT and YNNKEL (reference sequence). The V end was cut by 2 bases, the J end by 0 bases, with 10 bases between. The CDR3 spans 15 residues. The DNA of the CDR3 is TGTGCCAGCAGCCAAATGCCGGGGTACCAAGAGACCCAGTACTTC. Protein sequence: CASSQMPGYQETQYF.

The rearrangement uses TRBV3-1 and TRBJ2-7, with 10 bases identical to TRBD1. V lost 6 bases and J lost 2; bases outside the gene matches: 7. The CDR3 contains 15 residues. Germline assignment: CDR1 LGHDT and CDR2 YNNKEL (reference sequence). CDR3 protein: CASSRVGTGAYEQYF. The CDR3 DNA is TGTGCCAGCAGTCGGGTCGGGACAGGGGCCTACGAGCAGTACTTC.

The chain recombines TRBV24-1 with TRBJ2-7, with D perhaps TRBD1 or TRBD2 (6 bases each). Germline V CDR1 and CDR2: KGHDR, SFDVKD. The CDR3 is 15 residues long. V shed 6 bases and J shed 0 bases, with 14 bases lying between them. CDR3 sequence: CATSPRGATSYEQYF. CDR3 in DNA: TGTGCCACCAGTCCTAGGGGGGCGACCTCCTACGAGCAGTACTTC.

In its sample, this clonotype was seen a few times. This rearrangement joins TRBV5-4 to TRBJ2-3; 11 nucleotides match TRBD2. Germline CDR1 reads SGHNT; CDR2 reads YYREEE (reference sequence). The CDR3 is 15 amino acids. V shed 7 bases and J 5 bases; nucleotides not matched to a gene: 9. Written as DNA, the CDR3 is TGTGCCAGCGCCAAGACTAGCGGGGAGGGAGATACGCAGTATTTT. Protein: CASAKTSGEGDTQYF.

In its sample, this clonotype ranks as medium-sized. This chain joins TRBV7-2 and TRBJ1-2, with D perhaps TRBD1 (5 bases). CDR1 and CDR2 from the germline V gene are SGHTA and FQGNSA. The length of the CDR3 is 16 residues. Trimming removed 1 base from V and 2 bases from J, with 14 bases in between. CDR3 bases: TGTGCCAGCAGCTTAGGGGGTGGCAGGGCGAACTATGGCTACACCTTC. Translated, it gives CASSLGGGRANYGYTF.

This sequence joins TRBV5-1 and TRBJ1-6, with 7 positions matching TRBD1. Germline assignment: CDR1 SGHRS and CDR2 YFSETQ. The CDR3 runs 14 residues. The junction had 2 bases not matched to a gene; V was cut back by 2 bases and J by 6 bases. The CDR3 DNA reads TGCGCCAGCAGCTTAAGACAGGGTAATTCACCCCTCCACTTT. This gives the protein CASSLRQGNSPLHF. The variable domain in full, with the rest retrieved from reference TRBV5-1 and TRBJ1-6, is KAGVTQTPRYLIKTRGQQVTLSCSPISGHRSVSWYQQTPGQGLQFLFEYFSETQRNKGNFPGRFSGRQFSNSRSEMNVSTLELGDSALYLCASSLRQGNSPLHFGNGTRLTVT.

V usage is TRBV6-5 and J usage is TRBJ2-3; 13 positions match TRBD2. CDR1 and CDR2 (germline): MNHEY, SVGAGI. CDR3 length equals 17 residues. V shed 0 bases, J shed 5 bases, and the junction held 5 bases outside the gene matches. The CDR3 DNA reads TGTGCCAGCAGTTACTCTAGACTAGCGGGGGGATTAGATACGCAGTATTTT. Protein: CASSYSRLAGGLDTQYF.

CDR3: CSARGPGASTDTQYF. The CDR3 DNA is TGCAGTGCTAGGGGGCCGGGGGCCAGCACAGATACGCAGTATTTT. This chain links TRBV20-1 with TRBJ2-3, with D perhaps assigned TRBD1 or TRBD2 (6 bases each). V gave up 3 bases and J gave up 0 bases, with 13 bases separating them. CDR1 and CDR2 from the germline V gene are DFQATT and SNEGSKA (reference sequence). The CDR3 sequence is 15 residues long.

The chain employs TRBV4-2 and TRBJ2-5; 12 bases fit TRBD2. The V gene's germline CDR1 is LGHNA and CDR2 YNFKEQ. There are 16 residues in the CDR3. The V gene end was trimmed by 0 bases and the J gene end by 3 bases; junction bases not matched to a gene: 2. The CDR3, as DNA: TGTGCCAGCAGCCAAGATCTAGCGGGGGGGGAAGAGACCCAGTACTTC. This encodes CASSQDLAGGEETQYF.

CDR3 protein: CASSESGGSWGEQFF. For the CDR3, the DNA is TGTGCCAGCAGTGAAAGCGGTGGGAGTTGGGGTGAGCAGTTCTTC. The chain joins TRBV2 to TRBJ2-1; tentatively, D is TRBD2 (5 bases). The CDR3 extends over 15 amino acids. V shed 2 bases and J shed 9 bases, with 17 bases lying between them. Germline V gene lookup returns CDR1 SNHLY and CDR2 FYNNEI. The entire variable domain, with the rest obtained from reference TRBV2 and TRBJ2-1, is as follows: EPEVTQTPSHQVTQMGQEVILRCVPISNHLYFYWYRQILGQKVEFLVSFYNNEISEKSEIFDDQFSVERPDGSNFTLKIRSTKLEDSAMYFCASSESGGSWGEQFFGPGTRLTVL.

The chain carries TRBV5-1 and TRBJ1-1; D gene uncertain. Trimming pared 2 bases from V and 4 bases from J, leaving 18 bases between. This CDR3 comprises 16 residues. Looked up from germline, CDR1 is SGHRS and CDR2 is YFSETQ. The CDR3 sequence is CASSLLTGPRGTEAFF. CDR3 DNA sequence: TGCGCCAGCAGCTTACTAACGGGTCCCCGGGGCACTGAAGCTTTCTTT.

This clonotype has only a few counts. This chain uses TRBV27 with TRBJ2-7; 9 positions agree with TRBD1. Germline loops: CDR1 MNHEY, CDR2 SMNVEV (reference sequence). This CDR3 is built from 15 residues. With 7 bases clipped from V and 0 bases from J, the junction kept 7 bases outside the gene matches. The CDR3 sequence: CASKLQGADSYEQYF. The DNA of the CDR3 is TGTGCCAGCAAGCTACAGGGGGCGGACTCCTACGAGCAGTACTTC.

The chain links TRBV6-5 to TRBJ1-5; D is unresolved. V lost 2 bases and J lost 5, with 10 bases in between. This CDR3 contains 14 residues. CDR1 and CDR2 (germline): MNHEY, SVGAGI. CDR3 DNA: TGTGCCAGCAGTTACCAAGGGTTCGATCAGCCCCAGCATTTT. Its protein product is CASSYQGFDQPQHF.